Detailed here is one TCR beta chain. The clone's antigen remains unknown. Qualities for individual bases were not recorded, and no much larger clone is one base off. This sample is part of a study of blood T cell repertoires in COVID-19 (dated by TCRdb to 2020 to 2021). About the investigation overall: Samples from collaborators originated in the United States, Italy and Spain and spanned both the acute and convalescent phases of COVID-19. The prospective study material was composed of cDNA or gDNA derived from T cells, B-cell-depleted T cells, or PBMCs. Sample metadata almost always included a de-identified subject ID, COVID-19 status, age in years and sex. The samples were drawn from two sources: the first 160 participants of the ongoing ImmuneRACE study, and fewer than 1,500 subjects contributed by 6 global collaborators. Deeply sampled blood TCRbeta repertoires from subjects exposed to, actively infected with, or recovered from COVID-19 were included in the dataset. Where available, HLA class I and class II types were taken from metadata supplied by the sample provider and were not determined by assay-based typing. The repertoires were released in a freely available public database meant as a resource for research on the immune response to SARS-CoV-2.

Broad study findings and their caveats: How much clinical and demographic metadata was included differed by source and by participant, and the metadata was provided uncurated.

TCRbeta CDR3 regions were amplified from genomic DNA using the immunoSEQ Assay, a bias-controlled multiplex PCR. The authors' analysis ran thus. The number of nucleated cells in each sample was estimated by amplification of reference gene primers within the assay. To quantify the absolute abundance of each unique TCRbeta CDR3 rearrangement, sequence reads were collapsed and filtered. For each sample, productive Simpson clonality was calculated as the square root of Simpson's diversity index across productive rearrangements. The immuneACCESS repertoire file appears here via TCRdb, limited to in-frame rearrangements. These files lack a portion of the clones; in checked studies, under half of the deficit traces to unresolved V genes, and the cause of the others is not known. V, J and clone size derive from that table, while D and trimming were established from the DNA sequence. Here the sample has almost 200,000 clones; around 79% occur a single time. The ten largest make up roughly 5.6% of the sample.

Between the V and J ends, shortened by 0 bases and 7 bases respectively, the junction contains 19 bases. From the cysteine up to the phenylalanine, the CDR3 has a length of 16 residues. Only the CDR3 DNA stays, 48 bases, in frame from base 1. According to the germline V gene, CDR1 reads LGHNA and CDR2 reads YNFKEQ. One collaborating source in Seattle enrolled patients during active infection and followed them longitudinally through the course of disease. Collaborating institutions collected whole blood in K2EDTA tubes following their own protocols. For TCRbeta analysis, collaborator samples were shipped as frozen whole blood, as isolated PBMCs, or as DNA extracted from either sample type.

The source is a woman aged 40 to 50 with COVID-19, enrolled during active disease. In this chain, TRBV4-2 is recombined with TRBJ2-7, with TRBD2 tentatively as D gene (5 bases match). The sample taken for sequencing was peripheral blood. This receptor has the CDR3 CASSQDSFRTGGEQYF. The base sequence is TGTGCCAGCAGCCAAGACTCTTTTCGGACGGGCGGGGAGCAGTACTTC.